This T cell receptor beta chain was captured by sequencing in a study of T cell repertoires in cytomegalovirus infection. Looking at the study overall: Signatures in public TCR beta sequences pointed to both CMV infection and matching HLA type.

V was pared by 7 bases and J by 2 bases, with 11 bases between. There are 14 residues in the CDR3. The germline CDR1 and CDR2 sequences are MDHEN and SYDVKM. TCRdb itself ran the reads through MiXCR, one entry per CDR3 protein. The repertoire includes 150,000 to 200,000 distinct CDR3 sequences, less than 9.5% of them detected once, and about 4.6% sits in the top ten. This clonotype was found many times. No antigen is known for it. General study results and limits: Cumulative public TCR beta family frequency identified CMV carriers with the relevant HLA. Across the ex vivo response, the dominant clonotypes were HLA-C-restricted CMV-specific TCR beta clonotypes.

The specimen was PBMCs. The V call is TRBV28, the J call TRBJ2-2, with a tentative D call TRBD2 (5 bases). This receptor was obtained from a human donor in good health (CMV status not recorded). Some clones in this sample may be carry-over from other donors' samples. The CDR3: CASNSGVNTGELFF. For the CDR3, the DNA is TGTGCCAGCAACAGCGGTGTTAACACCGGGGAGCTGTTTTTT.